The rows below give T cell receptor beta chains drawn from one sample of a study of T cells in Graves' hyperthyroidism and ophthalmopathy. TCRdb processed the multiplex PCR reads anew with MiXCR; each CDR3 protein has one entry. The data contain about 290,000 distinct CDR3 sequences, around 16% of them seen just once; the ten biggest clones take up around 35%. The sample taken for sequencing was blood. These receptors were collected from a man younger than 45 with Graves' hyperthyroidism. Both conserved end residues are part of each CDR3. A D gene is named only where the DNA matches it firmly. Size is stated for part of the rows, as once, few or many counts, or as a class when the clone is expanded.

cdr3_nt	cdr3_aa	d_call	v_call	j_call	clone_size
TGTGCCAGCACTGCGGGACTAGCGCCACGAGCCCAGTACTTC	CASTAGLAPRAQYF	TRBD2	TRBV12-3/TRBV12-4	TRBJ2-5	NA
TGTGCCAGCAGCGTTGCCGGGAGAGGGAATGAGCAGTTCTTC	CASSVAGRGNEQFF	NA	TRBV7-2	TRBJ2-1	many
TGTGCCACCAGCAGAGAGGTCTCGCTCGGCGGGGAGCTGTTTTTT	CATSREVSLGGELFF	NA	TRBV15	TRBJ2-2	once
TGTGCCAGCAGCCAAGTATCTGGGGCCGGTCAGCCCCAGCATTTT	CASSQVSGAGQPQHF	NA	TRBV3-1	TRBJ1-5	NA
TGTGCCAGCAGGACCCTTGGACTAGGTCCTTCGAGCTCCTACAATGAGCAGTTCTTC	CASRTLGLGPSSSYNEQFF	TRBD2	TRBV27	TRBJ2-1	many
TGTGCCAGCAGCGTAGGAGCGGGAGGGATCTACGAGCAGTACTTC	CASSVGAGGIYEQYF	TRBD2	TRBV9	TRBJ2-7	few
TGTGCCAGCAGCTTAGGCCTGACAGGGGCGGTCTACGAGCAGTACTTC	CASSLGLTGAVYEQYF	TRBD1	TRBV11-2	TRBJ2-7	NA
TGTGCCAGCAGTTATGGGGGGGCTGAAGAGACCCAGTACTTC	CASSYGGAEETQYF	NA	TRBV28	TRBJ2-5	NA
TGCGCCAGCAGCTCGAGCGGGAGGGCCATTCAAGAGACCCAGTACTTC	CASSSSGRAIQETQYF	TRBD2	TRBV5-1	TRBJ2-5	many
TGTGCCAGCAGCGTTGGGTGGGGGAGGGCCCTATCAGATACGCAGTATTTT	CASSVGWGRALSDTQYF	TRBD2	TRBV7-9	TRBJ2-3	NA
TGTGCCAGCAGGGCAACAGGGGTAGTATGGCCCCAGCATTTT	CASRATGVVWPQHF	TRBD1	TRBV2	TRBJ1-5	many
TGTGCCAGCAGCTTAGAGCGGACGGATTACGAGCAGTACTTC	CASSLERTDYEQYF	NA	TRBV13	TRBJ2-7	many
TGTGCCACCAGTGCGGGCAGCACAGATACGCAGTATTTT	CATSAGSTDTQYF	NA	TRBV24-1	TRBJ2-3	many
TGTGCCAGCAGTTCCATGGGAGATTACACAGATACGCAGTATTTT	CASSSMGDYTDTQYF	NA	TRBV27	TRBJ2-3	many
TGTGCCACCAGCAGAGATTGGGGACCCAGCGCCTACGAGCAGTACTTC	CATSRDWGPSAYEQYF	NA	TRBV15	TRBJ2-7	few
TGTGCCAGCAGTGAAACCGGGACGGGGACTGGTAGCTATGGCCACACCTTC	CASSETGTGTGSYGHTF	NA	TRBV2	TRBJ1-2	NA
TGTGCCAGCAGTTTATACGGTTATAGCTCCTACAATGAGCAGTTCTTC	CASSLYGYSSYNEQFF	NA	TRBV28	TRBJ2-1	NA
TGCGCCAGCAAGCGGGACTCTGGCCCCTACGAGCAGTACTTC	CASKRDSGPYEQYF	TRBD2	TRBV5-1	TRBJ2-7	many